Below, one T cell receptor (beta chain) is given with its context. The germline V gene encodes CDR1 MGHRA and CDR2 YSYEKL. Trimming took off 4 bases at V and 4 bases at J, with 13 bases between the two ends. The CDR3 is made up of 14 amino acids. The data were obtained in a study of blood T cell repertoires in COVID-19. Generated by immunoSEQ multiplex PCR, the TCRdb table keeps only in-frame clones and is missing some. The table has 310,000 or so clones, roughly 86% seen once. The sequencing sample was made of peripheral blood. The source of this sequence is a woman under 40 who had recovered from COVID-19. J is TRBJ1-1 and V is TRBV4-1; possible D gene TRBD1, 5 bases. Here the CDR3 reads CASSPVYGGTEAFF. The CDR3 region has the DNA TGCGCCAGCAGCCCCGTCTACGGGGGCACTGAAGCTTTCTTT.